The 25 T cell receptor beta chains reported below all come from one sample, sequenced in a study of human T cells and chemical hapten exposure. The time point here: pre-sensitization, week 0. The treatment is: therapeutic diphenylcyclopropenone sensitization with weekly scalp DPC. TCRdb redid the calling of the RACE reads with MiXCR, one entry per CDR3 protein. The table includes about 77,000 distinct CDR3 sequences, 12% to 15% detected once. The sample here was whole blood, taken in connection with sensitization to the hapten diphenylcyclopropenone (DPC). These TCRs come from a woman in her forties or fifties with alopecia areata. Some clones in this sample may be carry-over from other donors' samples.

This clonotype has more than one count but fewer than ten. The chain joins TRBV20-1 to TRBJ1-6; tentative D call: TRBD1 (5 bases). Germline loops: CDR1 DFQATT, CDR2 SNEGSKA (reference sequence). The CDR3 is made up of 15 amino acids. Trimming cost V 1 base and J 0 bases, with 7 bases left between them. As DNA, the CDR3 is TGCAGTGCTAGAGCAGGGAACTCCTATAATTCACCCCTCCACTTT. The encoded protein is CSARAGNSYNSPLHF.

This clonotype was counted only a few times. This chain links TRBV4-3 with TRBJ2-7; 9 positions agree with TRBD1. V trimming: 2 bases; J trimming: 5 bases; junction bases outside the gene matches: 10. This CDR3 is 16 amino acids long. Germline assignment: CDR1 LGHNA and CDR2 YSLEER. In DNA form, the CDR3 reads TGCGCCAGCAGCCAAAGTGGCGGGACAGGGAGGGACGAGCAGTACTTC. The encoded protein is CASSQSGGTGRDEQYF.

This clonotype was picked up a small number of times. The CDR3 here is CASSSGDSYGYTF. The CDR3 DNA reads as TGTGCCAGCAGCTCCGGAGATTCCTATGGCTACACCTTC. The chain couples TRBV27 to TRBJ1-2; the D is unclear. The V end lost 6 bases, the J end lost 4 bases, and 12 bases lay between the germline ends. The CDR3 is 13 amino acids. Germline CDR1 is MNHEY and CDR2 is SMNVEV (reference sequence).

This clonotype was counted between two and nine times. The DNA for the CDR3 is TGTGCCAGCAGCGATTCCAGGGGAAACACCATATATTTT. This encodes CASSDSRGNTIYF. The chain carries TRBV9 and TRBJ1-3; D is ambiguous. This CDR3 has 13 amino acids. Trimming left V 3 bases short and J 4 bases short, with 8 bases between. CDR1 is SGDLS, CDR2 YYNGEE, per germline.

This clonotype has more than one count but fewer than ten. This chain connects TRBV13 to TRBJ2-7; a possible D gene is TRBD1 (6 bases). With 5 bases removed from V and 3 bases from J, the gap between germline ends came to 17 bases. CDR1 and CDR2 (germline): PRHDT, FYEKMQ (reference sequence). The CDR3 extends over 15 amino acids. The CDR3 sequence is CASSTDGGQIYEQYF. DNA of the CDR3: TGTGCCAGCAGCACGGACGGCGGACAGATCTACGAGCAGTACTTC.

In its sample, this clonotype was seen many times. The V and J genes are TRBV20-1 and TRBJ2-4, with 10 bases matching TRBD1. The CDR3 loop spans 18 amino acids. CDR1 is DFQATT, CDR2 SNEGSKA, per germline (reference sequence). J lost 0 bases, V lost 1 base, and 9 bases had no gene match. The CDR3 reads CSARGTGGNPLAKNIQYF. The CDR3 coding sequence is TGCAGTGCTAGAGGGACAGGGGGGAACCCTCTAGCCAAAAACATTCAGTACTTC.

This clonotype was seen a handful of times. The chain combines TRBV7-2 with TRBJ2-3, with TRBD1 matching over 7 bases. CDR3 length: 16 amino acids. The V gene's germline CDR1 is SGHTA and CDR2 FQGNSA. Germline trimming cut 5 bases from V and 2 bases from J; bases unmatched to any gene: 10. CDR3 protein: CASSEQGTSNTDTQYF. In nucleotides, the CDR3 is TGTGCCAGCAGCGAACAGGGGACGTCCAACACAGATACGCAGTATTTT.

This chain links TRBV7-9 with TRBJ1-1; 8 bases fit TRBD1. Germline assignment: CDR1 SEHNR and CDR2 FQNEAQ (reference sequence). CDR3 size: 16 residues. The ends lost 1 base at V and 4 bases at J; junction bases unmatched: 8. For the CDR3, the DNA is TGTGCCAGCAGCTTAGGACAGGGGTTTTGGACCACTGAAGCTTTCTTT. Amino acid sequence: CASSLGQGFWTTEAFF. The full variable domain, completed using reference TRBV7-9 and TRBJ1-1, is DTGVSQNPRHKITKRGQNVTFRCDPISEHNRLYWYRQTLGQGPEFLTYFQNEAQLEKSRLLSDRFSAERPKGSFSTLEIQRTEQGDSAMYLCASSLGQGFWTTEAFFGQGTRLTVV.

The chain has TRBV30 and TRBJ2-1; 7 positions match TRBD1. The germline CDR1 and CDR2 sequences are GTSNPN and SVGIG (reference sequence). The CDR3 covers 16 residues. Trimming removed 1 base from V and 2 bases from J; junction bases left unmatched: 8. CDR3 coding DNA: TGTGCCTGGAGTGCCCTGACAGGGCACACCTACAATGAGCAGTTCTTC. It encodes CAWSALTGHTYNEQFF. Combining the CDR3 with reference TRBV30 and TRBJ2-1 gives the whole variable domain SQTIHQWPATLVQPVGSPLSLECTVEGTSNPNLYWYRQAAGRGLQLLFYSVGIGQISSEVPQNLSASRPQDRQFILSSKKLLLSDSGFYLCAWSALTGHTYNEQFFGPGTRLTVL.

The chain links TRBV6-2 or TRBV6-3 to TRBJ2-6; a weak D match, TRBD2 (5 bases). Per the germline V gene, CDR1 is MNHEY and CDR2 is SVGEGT. V lost 0 bases to trimming and J lost 0 bases, with 18 bases between them. CDR3 size: 20 residues. The CDR3 loop is CASSYSRSPSGDSGANVLTF. Here the CDR3 DNA reads TGTGCCAGCAGTTACTCGCGTTCGCCGTCCGGGGACTCTGGGGCCAACGTCCTGACTTTC.

This clonotype appeared a few times. This chain connects TRBV28 to TRBJ1-6; D not resolved. This CDR3 is built from 10 residues. CDR1 is MDHEN and CDR2 is SYDVKM in the germline V gene. V was shortened by 4 bases and J by 14 bases, with 6 bases between the two germline ends. The CDR3 DNA follows: TGTGCCAGCAGTTCCTTATCCCTCCACTTT. It is translated as CASSSLSLHF.

The CDR3 DNA sequence: TGTGCCAGCAGTTACTCGACCGGGGTCGAAGCTTTCTTT. Protein sequence: CASSYSTGVEAFF. The chain has TRBV6-6 and TRBJ1-1, with no clear D. Germline CDR1 reads MNHNY; CDR2 reads SVGAGI (reference sequence). The ends were cut back, 0 bases at V and 8 bases at J, with 10 bases in the middle. CDR3 length: 13 amino acids.

J is TRBJ2-7 and V is TRBV5-1; 7 bases match TRBD1. After removal of 6 bases from V and 2 bases from J, the junction contained 14 bases not matched to a gene. Germline CDR1 and CDR2: SGHRS and YFSETQ. The CDR3 contains 16 residues. CDR3 loop: CASTMGRGGLTYEQYF. The DNA of the CDR3 is TGCGCCAGCACCATGGGGAGAGGGGGCCTTACCTACGAGCAGTACTTC.

This clonotype was observed a handful of times. V usage is TRBV27 and J usage is TRBJ1-2; perhaps TRBD1 as D (6 bases). This CDR3 spans 14 amino acids. Trimming shortened V by 0 bases and J by 8 bases, and 13 bases separated the two germline ends. CDR1 MNHEY and CDR2 SMNVEV come from the germline V gene (reference sequence). The CDR3 spells CASSLSTGLEGYTF. DNA for the CDR3: TGTGCCAGCAGTTTATCGACAGGTCTGGAAGGCTACACCTTC.

This clonotype was seen at least ten times. The V call is TRBV11-2, the J call TRBJ2-1; D is uncertain. V was pared by 0 bases and J by 15 bases, with 18 bases between. Germline lookup yields CDR1 SGHAT and CDR2 FQNNGV. This CDR3 comprises 14 residues. In DNA, the CDR3 is TGTGCCAGCAGCTTAGATATGGGCTCTCTAGGCCGGTTCTTC. This gives the protein CASSLDMGSLGRFF.

This clonotype was seen more than once but under ten times. This chain links TRBV4-3 with TRBJ2-1, with a possible D match to TRBD2 (5 bases). Trimming took off 1 base at V and 2 bases at J, with 12 bases between the two ends. Germline V lookup: CDR1 LGHNA, CDR2 YSLEER. The CDR3 sequence is 16 residues long. CDR3 in amino acids: CASSQVAGVTYNEQFF. The CDR3 DNA reads TGCGCCAGCAGCCAAGTGGCCGGGGTCACCTACAATGAGCAGTTCTTC.

The V and J genes are TRBV7-9 and TRBJ2-3, with D possibly being TRBD1 or TRBD2 (5 bases each). V was trimmed by 11 bases and J by 8 bases, leaving 20 bases between them. Germline V gene data show CDR1 as SEHNR and CDR2 as FQNEAQ (reference sequence). The CDR3 extends over 13 amino acids. The CDR3 coding sequence is TGTGCCTCTTGGTCGGGGCAGGCCCGTACGCAGTATTTT. Translation gives CASWSGQARTQYF.

This clonotype was counted ten times or more. The chain uses TRBV5-4 and TRBJ2-1; 7 bases agree with TRBD2. V dropped 2 bases and J dropped 5; count of bases not matched to a gene: 4. The CDR3 is made up of 14 amino acids. Germline V gives CDR1 SGHNT, CDR2 YYREEE (reference sequence). Written as DNA, the CDR3 is TGTGCCAGCAGCTTCCGGGACTATGACAATGAGCAGTTCTTC. Translated: CASSFRDYDNEQFF.

J is TRBJ2-2 and V is TRBV20-1; 9 bases align to TRBD2. Germline-derived CDR1 and CDR2 are DFQATT and SNEGSKA (reference sequence). The CDR3 consists of 17 residues. The V gene end was trimmed by 0 bases and the J gene end by 4 bases; junction bases not matched to a gene: 9. DNA of the CDR3: TGCAGTGCTAGAGATTTTCGGCTAGCGGGAACCACCGGGGAGCTGTTTTTT. Its translation: CSARDFRLAGTTGELFF.

This clonotype appeared a few times. J is TRBJ1-1 and V is TRBV19; unclear D gene. CDR3 size: 13 residues. Trimming took off 7 bases at V and 4 bases at J, with 13 bases between the two ends. CDR1 LNHDA and CDR2 SQIVND come from the germline V gene (reference sequence). CDR3 loop: CASTPGGSTEAFF. Here the CDR3 DNA reads TGTGCCAGTACTCCGGGAGGGAGCACTGAAGCTTTCTTT.

The V and J genes are TRBV2 and TRBJ1-5, with D hard to call. CDR1 and CDR2 (germline): SNHLY, FYNNEI. CDR3 length: 12 residues. Trimming removed 4 bases from V and 7 bases from J, with 8 bases in between. CDR3 protein: CASSVLGQPQHF. CDR3 bases: TGTGCCAGCAGTGTGTTGGGACAGCCCCAGCATTTT.

There are a few counts of this clonotype. CDR3 bases: TGCAGTGCTAGAGACATGCTAGCGGGAGCCATCAGCTCCTACAATGAGCAGTTCTTC. Residues: CSARDMLAGAISSYNEQFF. The rearrangement uses TRBV20-1 and TRBJ2-1, with 10 bases identical to TRBD2. With 0 bases clipped from V and 0 bases from J, the junction kept 11 bases outside the gene matches. CDR1 and CDR2 (germline): DFQATT, SNEGSKA (reference sequence). CDR3 length equals 19 residues.

This clonotype was found a few times. J is TRBJ2-1 and V is TRBV7-8; TRBD2 matches 8 bases. This CDR3 has 18 residues. Germline V gives CDR1 SGHVS, CDR2 FQNEAQ. The J segment lost 1 base and the V segment lost 3 bases, leaving 11 bases of the junction unmatched. In DNA form, the CDR3 reads TGTGCCAGCAGCTTTTCTCCTACGGCGGGAGGATCCTACAATGAGCAGTTCTTC. Amino acids: CASSFSPTAGGSYNEQFF.

Ten or more counts support this clonotype. The chain combines TRBV11-2 with TRBJ2-5; a weak D match, TRBD2 (6 bases). V was clipped by 5 bases and J by 7 bases, with 17 bases between them. Germline V gene lookup returns CDR1 SGHAT and CDR2 FQNNGV. The CDR3 is 14 amino acids. The CDR3 sequence: CASSPRDGAGTQYF. Written as DNA, the CDR3 is TGTGCCAGCAGCCCGAGGGACGGAGCGGGGACCCAGTACTTC.

This clonotype was seen a few times. This chain connects TRBV7-8 to TRBJ2-7, with D perhaps assigned TRBD1 or TRBD2 (6 bases each). CDR3 length equals 15 residues. Germline values: CDR1 SGHVS, CDR2 FQNEAQ. Trimming removed 6 bases at V and 3 bases at J, with 18 bases between. The CDR3 nucleotides are TGTGCCAGCAGTTCTAACAGGGTCGGGGGCTACGAGCAGTACTTC. This encodes CASSSNRVGGYEQYF. Drawing the rest from reference TRBV7-8 and TRBJ2-7, the complete variable domain is GAGVSQSPRYKVAKRGQDVALRCDPISGHVSLFWYQQALGQGPEFLTYFQNEAQLDKSGLPSDRFFAERPEGSVSTLKIQRTQQEDSAVYLCASSSNRVGGYEQYFGPGTRLTVT.